The 13 T cell receptor beta chains below all came from one sample that was sequenced in a study of ipilimumab plus nivolumab after autologous stem cell transplantation. Sequencing was performed with immunoSEQ multiplex PCR; in TCRdb, only in-frame clones are kept and a portion is missing. The sample shows approximately 80,000 clones, around 80% of them seen only once. Here the sequenced sample was PBMCs, taken in a trial of ipilimumab plus nivolumab as post-transplant consolidation. The origin of the receptors is a male donor with diffuse large B-cell lymphoma.

The chain recombines TRBV6-5 with TRBJ1-1; D gene unclear. V was clipped by 0 bases and J by 1 base, with 9 bases between them. Germline V gene sequence: CDR1 MNHEY, CDR2 SVGAGI. The CDR3 loop spans 15 amino acids. The CDR3 nucleotides read TGTGCCAGCAGTTACTCGTTCGCAGAGAACACTGAAGCTTTCTTT. Amino acids: CASSYSFAENTEAFF.

This clone has a single count. V and J are TRBV4-2 and TRBJ1-6; 7 bases map to TRBD1. Trimming at V came to 0 bases and at J to 1 base, leaving 6 bases not matched to a gene. The V gene's germline CDR1 is LGHNA and CDR2 YNFKEQ. The CDR3 sequence is 18 residues long. CDR3 DNA sequence: TGTGCCAGCAGCCAAGATGCAGCAGGGGGTTCCTATAATTCACCCCTCCACTTT. Translation: CASSQDAAGGSYNSPLHF.

J is TRBJ2-1 and V is TRBV2; maybe TRBD1 (6 bases). V lost 4 bases to trimming and J lost 3 bases, with 13 bases between them. The CDR3 is 15 amino acids. Germline V gives CDR1 SNHLY, CDR2 FYNNEI. The CDR3 sequence is CASSVEQGNYNEQFF. CDR3 nucleotides: TGTGCCAGCAGTGTCGAACAGGGTAACTACAATGAGCAGTTCTTC.

The chain combines TRBV4-1 with TRBJ1-2; D is possibly TRBD1 (5 bases). The V gene's germline CDR1 is MGHRA and CDR2 YSYEKL. The CDR3 length is 16 residues. V lost 0 bases and J 7 bases, leaving 18 bases between the germline ends. In nucleotides, the CDR3 is TGCGCCAGCAGCCAAGATTCGGTCAGGGTGTATGGTGGCTACACCTTC. The encoded protein is CASSQDSVRVYGGYTF.

This rearrangement joins TRBV15 to TRBJ1-2; no reliable D call. Trimming removed 3 bases from V and 4 bases from J, with 9 bases in between. The germline CDR1 and CDR2 sequences are LNHNV and YYDKDF (reference sequence). The CDR3 has 13 residues. The CDR3 loop reads CATSRGLSYGYTF. CDR3 DNA: TGTGCCACCAGCAGGGGTCTGAGCTATGGCTACACCTTC.

CDR3 in DNA: TGTGCCAGCAGCGTAGGGGAAGGGCAGGGACGACAGCCCCAGCATTTT. It codes for CASSVGEGQGRQPQHF. This chain connects TRBV9 to TRBJ1-5; maybe TRBD1 (5 bases). Trimming cost V 0 bases and J 7 bases, with 17 bases left between them. This CDR3 spans 16 amino acids. Germline CDR1 SGDLS, CDR2 YYNGEE.

The chain carries TRBV6-5 and TRBJ1-6; D is possibly TRBD1 (6 bases). From germline, CDR1 is MNHEY and CDR2 SVGAGI. This CDR3 has 12 residues. Trimming took 6 bases from V and 7 from J, leaving 7 bases between them. CDR3 loop: CASRGGNSPLHF. The CDR3 region has the DNA TGTGCCAGCAGAGGGGGGAATTCACCCCTCCACTTT.

This clone was recorded a few times. The chain couples TRBV18 to TRBJ1-1; TRBD1 might be the D (5 bases). Germline V lookup: CDR1 KGHSH, CDR2 LQKENI. The CDR3 totals 13 residues. Trimming took off 6 bases at V and 3 bases at J, with 11 bases between the two ends. CDR3 in amino acids: CASSSVGDTEAFF. The CDR3 bases are TGTGCCAGCTCTTCCGTAGGGGACACTGAAGCTTTCTTT.

The chain couples TRBV7-3 to TRBJ2-1; 10 bases agree with TRBD2. The germline V gene has CDR1 SGHTA and CDR2 FQGTGA. V lost 5 bases and J lost 0; bases outside the gene matches: 4. The length of the CDR3 is 16 residues. CDR3 residues: CASSISGGSSYNEQFF. CDR3 in DNA: TGTGCCAGCAGCATTAGCGGGGGGAGCTCCTACAATGAGCAGTTCTTC.

The chain uses TRBV2 and TRBJ1-1; no firm D call. Germline V gene lookup returns CDR1 SNHLY and CDR2 FYNNEI. With 0 bases removed from V and 2 bases from J, the gap between germline ends came to 10 bases. The CDR3 is 15 residues long. This chain's CDR3 is CASSEAQVRNTEAFF. The CDR3 DNA sequence: TGTGCCAGCAGTGAAGCGCAGGTACGAAACACTGAAGCTTTCTTT.

This clone has more than one count but fewer than ten. The chain uses TRBV29-1 and TRBJ2-5; 11 nucleotides agree with TRBD1. The germline V gene has CDR1 SQVTM and CDR2 ANQGSEA. V dropped 8 bases and J dropped 4; count of bases not matched to a gene: 12. CDR3 length: 15 amino acids. Here the CDR3 reads CSHYPGTGGGETQYF. CDR3 sequence (DNA): TGCAGCCACTATCCCGGGACAGGGGGAGGAGAGACCCAGTACTTC.

The chain couples TRBV25-1 to TRBJ1-5, with D possibly TRBD1 on 5 matching bases. This CDR3 spans 14 amino acids. V gave up 4 bases and J gave up 4 bases, with 11 bases separating them. CDR1 is MGHDK, CDR2 SYGVNS, per germline. CDR3: CASSGWGRNQPQHF. For the CDR3, the DNA is TGTGCCAGCAGTGGGTGGGGGAGGAATCAGCCCCAGCATTTT. The whole variable domain, filled in from reference TRBV25-1 and TRBJ1-5, reads EADIYQTPRYLVIGTGKKITLECSQTMGHDKMYWYQQDPGMELHLIHYSYGVNSTEKGDLSSESTVSRIRTEHFPLTLESARPSHTSQYLCASSGWGRNQPQHFGDGTRLSIL.

The table lists this clone with a count of one. V and J are TRBV12-5 and TRBJ2-3, with D maybe TRBD1 (6 bases). Trimming pared 0 bases from V and 1 base from J, leaving 11 bases between. Germline-derived CDR1 and CDR2 are LGHNT and FRNRAP. The CDR3 loop spans 16 amino acids. The CDR3 spells CASGLVRQVRTDTQYF. The CDR3 region has the DNA TGTGCTAGTGGTTTGGTCCGACAGGTACGCACAGATACGCAGTATTTT.